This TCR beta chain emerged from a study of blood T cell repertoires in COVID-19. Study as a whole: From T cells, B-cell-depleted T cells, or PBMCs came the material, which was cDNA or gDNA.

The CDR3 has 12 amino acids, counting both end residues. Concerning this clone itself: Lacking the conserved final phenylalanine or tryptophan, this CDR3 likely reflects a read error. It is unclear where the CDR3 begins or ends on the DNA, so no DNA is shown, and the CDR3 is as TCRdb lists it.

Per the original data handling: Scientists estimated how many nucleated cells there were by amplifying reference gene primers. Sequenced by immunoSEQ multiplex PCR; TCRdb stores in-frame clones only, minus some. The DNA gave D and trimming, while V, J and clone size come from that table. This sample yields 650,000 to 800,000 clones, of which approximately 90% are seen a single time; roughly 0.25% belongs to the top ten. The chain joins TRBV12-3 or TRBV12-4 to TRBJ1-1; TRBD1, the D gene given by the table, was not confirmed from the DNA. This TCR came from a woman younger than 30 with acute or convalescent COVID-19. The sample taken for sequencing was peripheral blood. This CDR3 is CASSFAITGFVY.